This T cell receptor beta chain was documented in a study of Graves' ophthalmopathy and Graves' hyperthyroidism. Study summary: Peripheral blood sampling preceded any treatment and occurred at initial diagnosis.

This clonotype was recorded at least ten times. Amplification targeted the TCR beta CDR3 regions, with RNA transcripts as the source material. Investigators did first-round RT-PCR with HTBI primers, then second-round multiplex PCR. In TCRdb, the multiplex PCR reads were re-called with MiXCR into one record per CDR3 protein. The data contain about 420,000 distinct CDR3 sequences, 20% to 25% of them singletons. CDR3 length equals 14 residues. V was pared by 4 bases and J by 5 bases, with 11 bases between. The V gene is TRBV12-3 or TRBV12-4, the J gene TRBJ2-2; no clear D. Sequencing was performed on peripheral blood. This receptor was obtained from a woman under 30 with stable Graves' hyperthyroidism. This CDR3 reads CASSSQGLTGELFF. In DNA form, the CDR3 reads TGTGCCAGCAGTTCCCAAGGTTTGACCGGGGAGCTGTTTTTT.